Listed below are T cell receptor beta chains from one sample, sequenced in a study of graft-versus-host responses after intestinal transplantation. Their cognate antigens are unknown. Using immunoSEQ multiplex PCR, the repertoire was profiled, and TCRdb retains in-frame clones only, with some absent. Here the sample spans about 86,000 clones, roughly nine tenths being singletons. The sample here was unstimulated CD4+ T cells sorted from spleen or lymph node cells, taken before transplant. These receptors were taken from a human donor who was the organ donor for an intestinal transplant. The CDR3 runs from the conserved cysteine through the conserved F or W. D genes are given only for firm matches. Not all rows give a size; the values are once, few, many and, for expanded clones, a class.

- TRBD1 TRBJ1-6 TRBV18 CASSPGTGVDSPLHF TGTGCCAGCTCGCCCGGGACAGGGGTAGACTCACCCCTCCACTTT
few TRBD2 TRBJ2-7 TRBV6-1 CASRLTSASYEQYF TGTGCCAGCAGACTTACTAGCGCCTCCTACGAGCAGTACTTC
- - TRBJ1-2 TRBV15 CATSRDQSTTYGYTF TGTGCCACCAGCAGAGATCAATCAACAACCTATGGCTACACCTTC
- - TRBJ2-7 TRBV5-5 CASSLLPGLSYEQYF TGTGCCAGCAGCTTGCTCCCGGGACTCAGCTACGAGCAGTACTTC
- - TRBJ1-3 TRBV4-1 CASSHNQGSSGNTIYF TGCGCCAGCAGCCACAACCAGGGCTCCTCTGGAAACACCATATATTTT
once TRBD1 TRBJ2-3 TRBV6-4 CASSDGTGADTQYF TGTGCCAGCAGTGACGGGACAGGGGCAGATACGCAGTATTTT
- TRBD1 TRBJ1-5 TRBV6-1 CASSGQGLGNQPQHF TGTGCCAGCAGTGGACAGGGTCTGGGCAATCAGCCCCAGCATTTT
- - TRBJ1-4 TRBV10-3 CAIMDSSRNEKLFF TGTGCCATCATGGACAGTTCACGGAATGAAAAACTGTTTTTT
once - TRBJ2-6 TRBV7-2 CASSLEGGRGANVLTF TGTGCCAGCAGCTTAGAAGGAGGGCGAGGGGCCAACGTCCTGACTTTC
once TRBD2 TRBJ2-4 TRBV7-3 CASSLGGRDIQYF TGTGCCAGCAGCTTAGGCGGGAGGGACATTCAGTACTTC
- - TRBJ1-1 TRBV10-3 CAIRQNEGAEAFF TGTGCCATCCGCCAGAATGAGGGGGCTGAAGCTTTCTTT
once TRBD1 TRBJ2-1 TRBV5-1 CASSLRGQGGESEFF TGCGCCAGCAGCTTGCGCGGACAGGGGGGGGAAAGCGAGTTCTTC
- TRBD2 TRBJ2-5 TRBV5-4 CASSPTVTSGSETQYF TGTGCCAGCAGCCCCACCGTGACTAGCGGGAGTGAGACCCAGTACTTC
- TRBD2 TRBJ2-5 TRBV29-1 CSVDPGTSGTGVQETQYF TGCAGCGTTGACCCTGGGACTAGCGGGACGGGGGTTCAAGAGACCCAGTACTTC
- TRBD1 TRBJ1-3 TRBV10-3 CAISTGGSGNTIYF TGTGCCATCAGTACAGGGGGTTCTGGAAACACCATATATTTT
- - TRBJ1-4 TRBV27 CASMLLGASAGAEKLFF TGTGCCAGCATGCTCCTGGGGGCAAGTGCCGGGGCGGAAAAACTGTTTTTT
- TRBD2 TRBJ2-5 TRBV25-1 CASSAPGGVETQYF TGTGCCAGCAGTGCCCCGGGGGGGGTCGAGACCCAGTACTTC
- - TRBJ1-1 TRBV6-6 CASTKQAEAFF TGTGCCAGCACCAAACAGGCTGAAGCTTTCTTT
- - TRBJ1-1 TRBV7-9 CASSLGQGTEAFF TGTGCCAGCAGCCTTGGACAAGGCACTGAAGCTTTCTTT
once - TRBJ2-6 TRBV18 CASSSAGANVLTF TGTGCCAGCTCATCTGCTGGGGCCAACGTCCTGACTTTC
- - TRBJ1-2 TRBV5-1 CASRLQGGYGYTF TGCGCCAGCAGGCTACAGGGCGGGTATGGCTACACCTTC
- TRBD1 TRBJ1-1 TRBV5-1 CASSSGTGTTEAFF TGCGCCAGCAGCTCGGGGACAGGGACGACTGAAGCTTTCTTT
- - TRBJ2-7 TRBV12-2 CASRSPDSGSSYEQYF TGTGCAAGTCGCTCCCCGGACAGTGGAAGCTCCTACGAGCAGTACTTC
- - TRBJ2-7 TRBV11-2 CASSLAFEQYF TGTGCCAGCAGCTTAGCGTTCGAGCAGTACTTC
- - TRBJ1-2 TRBV14 CASSRTGRAHGYTF TGTGCCAGCAGCCGGACGGGGAGGGCGCATGGCTACACCTTC
- - TRBJ1-2 TRBV20-1 CSGRGLDGYTF TGCAGTGGAAGGGGATTGGATGGCTACACCTTC
once - TRBJ2-3 TRBV29-1 CSVVVQVTQYF TGCAGCGTTGTTGTCCAGGTTACGCAGTATTTT
- - TRBJ2-4 TRBV29-1 CSVDGGSDIQYF TGCAGCGTTGACGGGGGTTCGGACATTCAGTACTTC
- - TRBJ1-5 TRBV6-4 CASSEGGGPGWSNQPQHF TGTGCCAGCAGTGAGGGGGGGGGCCCAGGTTGGTCCAATCAGCCCCAGCATTTT
- - TRBJ2-3 TRBV6-1 CATGGPGTDTQYF TGTGCCACGGGCGGACCAGGGACAGATACGCAGTATTTT
- TRBD2 TRBJ2-3 TRBV5-1 CASSLARGLAGGADTDTQYF TGCGCCAGCAGCTTGGCGCGAGGACTAGCGGGGGGCGCCGACACAGATACGCAGTATTTT
- - TRBJ1-2 TRBV7-2 CASSLGLQPNYGYTF TGTGCCAGCAGCTTAGGGTTACAGCCTAACTATGGCTACACCTTC
- TRBD2 TRBJ2-3 TRBV2 CASSVLAGSTDTQYF TGTGCCAGCAGTGTTCTAGCGGGGAGCACAGATACGCAGTATTTT
- TRBD1 TRBJ1-4 TRBV6-1 CASSIGGAYEKLFF TGTGCCAGCAGTATAGGGGGCGCTTATGAAAAACTGTTTTTT
few - TRBJ1-4 TRBV30 CAWSVRFDNPGEKLFF TGTGCCTGGAGTGTACGGTTTGACAACCCGGGGGAAAAACTGTTTTTT
once - TRBJ2-5 TRBV5-1 CASSSTKETQYF TGCGCCAGCAGCTCTACGAAAGAGACCCAGTACTTC
- TRBD2 TRBJ2-1 TRBV11-2 CASRKLAGGNEQFF TGTGCCAGCAGAAAACTAGCGGGGGGAAATGAGCAGTTCTTC
- TRBD1 TRBJ1-2 TRBV11-3 CASSLHGTGTNYGYTF TGTGCCAGCAGCTTACACGGGACAGGGACTAACTATGGCTACACCTTC
once TRBD1 TRBJ2-7 TRBV6-1 CASSRQGRSSYEQYF TGTGCCAGCAGCCGACAGGGACGCAGCTCCTACGAGCAGTACTTC
- - TRBJ1-4 TRBV27 CASSLWGGGEKLFF TGTGCCAGCAGTTTATGGGGGGGCGGTGAAAAACTGTTTTTT
- TRBD1 TRBJ1-3 TRBV7-9 CASSSDRAGNTIYF TGTGCCAGCAGCTCCGACAGGGCGGGAAACACCATATATTTT
- - TRBJ1-1 TRBV7-8 CASSLRGQNTEAFF TGTGCCAGCAGCCTCAGGGGACAGAACACTGAAGCTTTCTTT
- - TRBJ2-2 TRBV19 CASSNYVGGEAGELFF TGTGCCAGTAGTAATTATGTAGGGGGAGAGGCCGGGGAGCTGTTTTTT
- TRBD2 TRBJ2-1 TRBV9 CASSVGPAGGPGGEQFF TGTGCCAGCAGCGTAGGTCCAGCGGGAGGGCCAGGTGGTGAGCAGTTCTTC
once TRBD1 TRBJ2-5 TRBV18 CASSLGITGGSQETQYF TGTGCCAGCTCCCTGGGTATAACAGGGGGTTCCCAAGAGACCCAGTACTTC
- - TRBJ1-5 TRBV19 CASSQTVINQPQHF TGTGCCAGTAGTCAAACAGTGATCAATCAGCCCCAGCATTTT
few TRBD2 TRBJ2-4 TRBV5-6 CASSAGLGGATNIQYF TGTGCCAGCAGCGCGGGGCTCGGGGGGGCGACGAACATTCAGTACTTC
- - TRBJ2-7 TRBV19 CASSRTDYYEQYF TGTGCCAGTAGTCGGACAGACTACTACGAGCAGTACTTC
- TRBD2 TRBJ2-3 TRBV11-2 CASSLSFLTSGRGDTQYF TGTGCCAGCAGCTTATCTTTCCTGACTAGCGGGAGAGGAGATACGCAGTATTTT
- TRBD1 TRBJ2-7 TRBV2 CASQDGSGQPFTGFYEQYF TGTGCCAGCCAAGACGGCTCGGGACAGCCTTTCACGGGATTCTACGAGCAGTACTTC
- TRBD1 TRBJ2-3 TRBV7-3 CASSQWGQLTDTQYF TGTGCCAGCAGCCAGTGGGGACAGCTCACAGATACGCAGTATTTT